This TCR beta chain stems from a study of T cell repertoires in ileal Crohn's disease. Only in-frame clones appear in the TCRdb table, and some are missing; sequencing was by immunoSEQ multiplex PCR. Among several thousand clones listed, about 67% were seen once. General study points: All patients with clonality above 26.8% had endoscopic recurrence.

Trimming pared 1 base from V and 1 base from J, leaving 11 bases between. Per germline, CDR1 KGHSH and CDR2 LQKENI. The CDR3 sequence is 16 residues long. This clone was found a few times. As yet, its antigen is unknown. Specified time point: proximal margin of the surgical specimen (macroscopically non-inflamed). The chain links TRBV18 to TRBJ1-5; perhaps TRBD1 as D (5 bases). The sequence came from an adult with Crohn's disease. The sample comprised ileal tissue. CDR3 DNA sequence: TGTGCCAGCTCACCACGGGAAGGACAAAGCAATCAGCCCCAGCATTTT. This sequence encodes CASSPREGQSNQPQHF.